This TCR beta chain was documented in a study of spatial heterogeneity in lung cancer. Described time point: sample taken at primary tumor resection. Unsorted samples of tumor, nontumor lung or frozen PBMC had their whole RNA sequenced. V was trimmed by 3 bases and J by 0 bases, leaving 10 bases between them. The CDR3 sequence is 15 residues long. Germline V CDR1 and CDR2: SGHAT, FQNNGV. TCRdb re-called the 5' RACE reads through MiXCR, storing one row per CDR3 protein. The table records roughly 3,200 distinct CDR3 sequences, less than 30% of them present only once. A note on this clonotype: This beta chain came through as a stray read in a library set up for alpha chains, and its size says little.

This chain connects TRBV11-2 to TRBJ2-3; D may be TRBD2 (6 bases). The sequences come from PBMCs, collected at surgery. This sequence was found in a female donor with early-stage non-small cell lung cancer. This CDR3 reads CASSFTSGSTDTQYF. The CDR3 DNA reads as TGTGCCAGCAGCTTCACCAGCGGGAGCACAGATACGCAGTATTTT.